This T cell receptor beta chain appears in the sequencing data of a study of blood T cells in healthy people across ages. This clonotype has just a few counts. The germline CDR1 and CDR2 sequences are DFQATT and SNEGSKA (reference sequence). The CDR3 extends over 13 amino acids. Trimming cost V 7 bases and J 5 bases; bases outside gene matches: 1. For the second PCR, which ran for 7 to 11 cycles, a sample-barcoded 5' primer and a J-beta primer mix were used. Using its own MiXCR run on the 5' RACE reads, TCRdb lists one record per CDR3 protein. The sample includes 550,000 to 600,000 distinct CDR3 sequences, 47% seen only once; the top ten take around 24%.

The sequence came from a man older than 75 in good health. Sequenced: blood. This rearrangement joins TRBV20-1 to TRBJ2-1, with 14 positions matching TRBD2. CDR3 DNA sequence: TGCAGTGGGACTAGCGGGGGGAACAATGAGCAGTTCTTC. Protein product: CSGTSGGNNEQFF.